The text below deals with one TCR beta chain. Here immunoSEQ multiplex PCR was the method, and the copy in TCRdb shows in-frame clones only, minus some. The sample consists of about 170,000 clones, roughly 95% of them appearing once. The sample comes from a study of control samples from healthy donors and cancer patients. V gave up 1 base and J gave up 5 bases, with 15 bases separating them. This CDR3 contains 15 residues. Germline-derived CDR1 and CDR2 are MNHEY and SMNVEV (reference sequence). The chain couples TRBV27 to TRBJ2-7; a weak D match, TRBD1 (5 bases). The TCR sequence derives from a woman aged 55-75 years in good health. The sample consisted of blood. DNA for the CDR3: TGTGCCAGCAGTTTATTGGTGGCAGGGCGCCACGAGCAGTACTTC. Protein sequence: CASSLLVAGRHEQYF.